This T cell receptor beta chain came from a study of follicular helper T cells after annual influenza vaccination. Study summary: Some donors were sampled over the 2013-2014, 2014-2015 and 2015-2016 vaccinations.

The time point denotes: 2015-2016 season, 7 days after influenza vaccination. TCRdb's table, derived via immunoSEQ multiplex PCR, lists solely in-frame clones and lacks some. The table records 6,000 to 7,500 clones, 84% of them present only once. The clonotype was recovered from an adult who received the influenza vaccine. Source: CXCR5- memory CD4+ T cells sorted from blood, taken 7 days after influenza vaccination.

The CDR3 loop is CASSSLGSEAFF. CDR3 nucleotide sequence: TGTGCCAGCAGCTCGCTTGGGTCTGAAGCTTTCTTT. The chain couples TRBV5-5 to TRBJ1-1; D call uncertain. CDR3 length: 12 residues. Germline values: CDR1 SGHKS, CDR2 YYEKEE (reference sequence). The V gene lost 3 bases and the J gene lost 6 bases, with 9 bases spanning the gap. The whole variable domain, filled in from reference TRBV5-5 and TRBJ1-1, reads DAGVTQSPTHLIKTRGQQVTLRCSPISGHKSVSWYQQVLGQGPQFIFQYYEKEERGRGNFPDRFSARQFPNYSSELNVNALLLGDSALYLCASSSLGSEAFFGQGTRLTVV.